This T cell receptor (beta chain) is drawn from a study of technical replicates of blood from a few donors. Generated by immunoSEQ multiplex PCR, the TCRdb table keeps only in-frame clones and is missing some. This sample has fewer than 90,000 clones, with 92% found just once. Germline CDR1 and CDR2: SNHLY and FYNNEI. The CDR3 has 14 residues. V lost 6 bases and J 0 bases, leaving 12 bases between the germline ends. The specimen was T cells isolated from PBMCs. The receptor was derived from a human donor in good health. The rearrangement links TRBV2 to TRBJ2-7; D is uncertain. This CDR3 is CASSPTVHSYEQYF. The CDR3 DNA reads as TGTGCCAGCAGCCCTACAGTGCACTCCTACGAGCAGTACTTC.